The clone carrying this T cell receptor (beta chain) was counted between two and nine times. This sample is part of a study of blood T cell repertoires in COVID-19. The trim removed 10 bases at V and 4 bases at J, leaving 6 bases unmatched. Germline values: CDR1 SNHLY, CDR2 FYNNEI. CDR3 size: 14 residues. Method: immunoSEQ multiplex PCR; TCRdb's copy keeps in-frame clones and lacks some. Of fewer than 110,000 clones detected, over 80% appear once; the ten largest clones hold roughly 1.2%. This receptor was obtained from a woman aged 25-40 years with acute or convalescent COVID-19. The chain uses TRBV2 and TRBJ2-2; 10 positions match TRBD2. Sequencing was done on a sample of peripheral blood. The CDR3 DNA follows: TGTGCCACCCTAAGCGGGGGGGTCACCGGGGAGCTGTTTTTT. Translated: CATLSGGVTGELFF.